A selection of T cell receptor beta chains follows, all from one sample in a study of blood T cell repertoires in COVID-19. The protocol was immunoSEQ multiplex PCR, while the TCRdb copy is restricted to in-frame clones and leaves out a portion. Counted here are fewer than 50,000 clones, around 88% occurring once; the ten biggest clones make up roughly 14%. The specimen sequenced was peripheral blood. These receptors all stem from a human donor in a cohort sampled during active COVID-19. Each CDR3 is given with its conserved first and last residue. The D gene is left open where the match is weak. The size entry is marked missing in some rows and otherwise reads once, few, many or a size class.

NA	TRBJ1-1	TRBV7-9	NA	CAGTWGGNTEAFF	TGTGCCGGTACATGGGGAGGGAACACTGAAGCTTTCTTT
TRBD1	TRBJ1-5	TRBV19	NA	CASSLTGADFNSNQPQHF	TGTGCCAGTAGTTTGACAGGGGCTGATTTCAATAGCAATCAGCCCCAGCATTTT
TRBD2	TRBJ2-1	TRBV2	NA	CASSALAGVRGEQFF	TGTGCCAGCAGCGCGCTAGCGGGAGTAAGGGGTGAGCAGTTCTTC
TRBD1	TRBJ2-5	TRBV4-1	NA	CASSQVQGVRETQYF	TGCGCCAGCAGCCAAGTACAGGGGGTCCGGGAGACCCAGTACTTC
TRBD1	TRBJ1-2	TRBV6-2/TRBV6-3	NA	CASSSRDRGNGYTF	TGTGCCAGCAGTTCTCGGGACAGGGGCAATGGCTACACCTTC
NA	TRBJ2-4	TRBV21-1	NA	CASSKETSGRLAKNIQYF	TGTGCCAGCAGCAAAGAAACTAGCGGGAGGTTGGCCAAAAACATTCAGTACTTC
TRBD1	TRBJ1-1	TRBV12-5	NA	CASVRDRGNTEAFF	TGTGCTAGTGTTCGGGACAGGGGGAACACTGAAGCTTTCTTT
TRBD1	TRBJ2-2	TRBV5-5	NA	CASSLDRGFRELFF	TGTGCCAGCAGCTTGGACAGGGGTTTCCGGGAGCTGTTTTTT
TRBD1	TRBJ1-1	TRBV30	once	CALRQGKNTEAFF	TGTGCCCTCCGACAGGGAAAGAACACTGAAGCTTTCTTT
TRBD2	TRBJ2-2	TRBV18	NA	CASSPGLAGDTGELFF	TGTGCCAGCTCACCGGGACTAGCGGGAGACACCGGGGAGCTGTTTTTT
TRBD1	TRBJ2-3	TRBV5-1	NA	CASSLAGQDTQYF	TGCGCCAGCAGCTTGGCAGGACAGGACACGCAGTATTTT
TRBD1	TRBJ2-7	TRBV10-3	NA	CANSGGAEYEQYF	TGTGCCAACTCAGGGGGCGCGGAGTACGAGCAGTACTTC
NA	TRBJ2-1	TRBV21-1	NA	CASSKSHRAGILIEQFF	TGTGCCAGCAGCAAATCCCACCGAGCGGGAATTCTCATTGAGCAGTTCTTC
TRBD1	TRBJ2-7	TRBV4-3	NA	CASSLGTGEYEQYF	TGCGCCAGCAGCCTTGGGACAGGGGAATACGAGCAGTACTTC
NA	TRBJ2-7	TRBV7-2	NA	CASSHIIGTYLYEQYF	TGTGCCAGCAGTCATATTATCGGGACATACCTCTACGAGCAGTACTTC
NA	TRBJ2-3	TRBV2	NA	CASRPTGDTQYF	TGTGCCAGCAGGCCTACAGGAGATACGCAGTATTTT
NA	TRBJ2-3	TRBV29-1	NA	CSVDPGFTDTQYF	TGCAGCGTTGATCCGGGGTTCACAGATACGCAGTATTTT
TRBD1	TRBJ2-1	TRBV19	NA	CASSPLGQGPYNEQFF	TGTGCCAGTAGTCCATTAGGACAGGGCCCCTACAATGAGCAGTTCTTC
NA	TRBJ2-1	TRBV6-5	NA	CASTEGAYNEQFF	TGTGCCAGCACCGAAGGAGCCTACAATGAGCAGTTCTTC
TRBD2	TRBJ2-1	TRBV11-3	once	CASSSGTSGYNEQFF	TGTGCCAGCAGCTCTGGGACTAGCGGATACAATGAGCAGTTCTTC
NA	TRBJ2-7	TRBV18	few	CASSPAGRAYEQYF	TGTGCCAGCTCACCGGCGGGCAGAGCCTACGAGCAGTACTTC
NA	TRBJ1-5	TRBV18	few	CASSPRTGPTSQPQHF	TGTGCCAGCTCACCACGTACAGGGCCTACCTCTCAGCCCCAGCATTTT
NA	TRBJ2-3	TRBV6-5	once	CASSYNQVSGDTQYF	TGTGCCAGCAGTTACAATCAGGTCTCGGGGGATACGCAGTATTTT
NA	TRBJ2-7	TRBV7-2	few	CASSLGGLGLGYEQYF	TGTGCCAGCAGCCTAGGGGGTCTGGGGCTTGGCTACGAGCAGTACTTC
NA	TRBJ1-1	TRBV2	few	CASSEAIWDTTRVGSEAFF	TGTGCCAGCAGTGAAGCGATCTGGGACACTACTCGGGTCGGCTCTGAAGCTTTCTTT
NA	TRBJ1-1	TRBV7-9	NA	CASSLVSGDTEAFF	TGTGCCAGCAGCTTAGTTTCGGGGGACACTGAAGCTTTCTTT
NA	TRBJ1-1	TRBV30	NA	CAWSLGGRDTEAFF	TGTGCCTGGAGTCTCGGGGGTAGGGACACTGAAGCTTTCTTT
NA	TRBJ2-1	TRBV6-4	NA	CASSDFAPSSYNEQFF	TGTGCCAGCAGTGACTTTGCCCCCAGCTCCTACAATGAGCAGTTCTTC
NA	TRBJ2-2	TRBV27	NA	CASSHTEGNTGELFF	TGTGCCAGCAGTCATACAGAAGGCAACACCGGGGAGCTGTTTTTT
NA	TRBJ2-4	TRBV29-1	NA	CSVVLGVQNIQYF	TGCAGCGTTGTTTTAGGGGTGCAAAACATTCAGTACTTC
NA	TRBJ1-1	TRBV4-2	few	CASYPAPGRNTEAFF	TGTGCCAGCTACCCGGCCCCCGGGAGGAACACTGAAGCTTTCTTT
NA	TRBJ2-2	TRBV25-1	NA	CASRLDTGELFF	TGTGCCAGCAGGCTAGACACCGGGGAGCTGTTTTTT
TRBD1	TRBJ1-4	TRBV5-1	NA	CASSSATKGAQRANEKLFF	TGCGCCAGCAGCTCCGCAACTAAGGGGGCGCAACGGGCTAATGAAAAACTGTTTTTT
NA	TRBJ2-1	TRBV27	NA	CASTERGGSGRNEQFF	TGTGCCAGCACCGAAAGAGGGGGTTCAGGTCGCAATGAGCAGTTCTTC
NA	TRBJ1-4	TRBV5-1	NA	CASSFGRTNEKLFF	TGCGCCAGCAGCTTCGGGAGGACTAATGAAAAACTGTTTTTT
NA	TRBJ1-2	TRBV5-4	NA	CASRKQQGSANYGYTF	TGTGCCAGCAGAAAACAACAGGGCTCGGCTAACTATGGCTACACCTTC